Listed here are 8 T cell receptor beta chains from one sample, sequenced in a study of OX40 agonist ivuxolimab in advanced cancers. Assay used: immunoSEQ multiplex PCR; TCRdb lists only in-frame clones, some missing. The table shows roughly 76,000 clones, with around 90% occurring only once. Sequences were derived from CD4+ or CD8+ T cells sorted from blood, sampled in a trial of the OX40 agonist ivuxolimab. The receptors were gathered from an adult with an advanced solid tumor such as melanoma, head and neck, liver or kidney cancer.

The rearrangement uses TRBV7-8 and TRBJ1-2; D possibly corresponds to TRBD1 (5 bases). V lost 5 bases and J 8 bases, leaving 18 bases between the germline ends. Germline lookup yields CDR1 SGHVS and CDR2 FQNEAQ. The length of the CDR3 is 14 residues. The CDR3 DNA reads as TGTGCCAGCAGCCCCCTGTGGGGGGAGGACGGCTACACCTTC. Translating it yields CASSPLWGEDGYTF.

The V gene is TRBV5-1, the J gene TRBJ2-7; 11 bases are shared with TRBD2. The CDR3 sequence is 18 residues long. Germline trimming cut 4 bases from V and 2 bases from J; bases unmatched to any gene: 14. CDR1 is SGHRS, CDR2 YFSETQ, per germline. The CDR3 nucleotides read TGCGCCAGCAGCCGGAGCCTAGCGGGAGGAGGACTTGCCTACGAGCAGTACTTC. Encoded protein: CASSRSLAGGGLAYEQYF.

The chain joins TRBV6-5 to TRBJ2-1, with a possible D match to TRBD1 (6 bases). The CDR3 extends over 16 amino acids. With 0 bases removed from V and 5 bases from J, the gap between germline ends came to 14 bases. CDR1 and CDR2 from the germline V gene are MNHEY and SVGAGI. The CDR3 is CASSYSYRVLHNEQFF. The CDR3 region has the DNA TGTGCCAGCAGTTACTCGTACAGGGTACTCCACAATGAGCAGTTCTTC.

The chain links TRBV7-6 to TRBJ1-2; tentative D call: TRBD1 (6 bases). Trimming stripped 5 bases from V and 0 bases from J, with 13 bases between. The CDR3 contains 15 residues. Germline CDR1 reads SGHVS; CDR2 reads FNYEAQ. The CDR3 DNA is TGTGCCAGCAGCCCCGACGACAGGTCTAACTATGGCTACACCTTC. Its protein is CASSPDDRSNYGYTF.

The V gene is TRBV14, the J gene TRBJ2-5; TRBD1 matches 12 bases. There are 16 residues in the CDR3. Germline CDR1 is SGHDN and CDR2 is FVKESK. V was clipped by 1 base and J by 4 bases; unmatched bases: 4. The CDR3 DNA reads TGTGCCAGCAGCCAAGGCGGGACAGGGGGCCGAGAGACCCAGTACTTC. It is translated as CASSQGGTGGRETQYF.

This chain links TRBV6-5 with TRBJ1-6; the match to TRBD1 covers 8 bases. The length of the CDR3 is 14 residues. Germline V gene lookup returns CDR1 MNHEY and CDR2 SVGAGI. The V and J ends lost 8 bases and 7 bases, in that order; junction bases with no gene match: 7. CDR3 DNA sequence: TGTGCCAGCTCGAGGGACAGGCCGAATTCACCCCTCCACTTT. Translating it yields CASSRDRPNSPLHF.

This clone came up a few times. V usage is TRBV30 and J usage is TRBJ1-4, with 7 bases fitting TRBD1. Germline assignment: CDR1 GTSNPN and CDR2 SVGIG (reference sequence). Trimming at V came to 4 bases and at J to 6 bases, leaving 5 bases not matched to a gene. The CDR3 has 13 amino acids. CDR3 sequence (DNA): TGTGCCTGGATTCCCAGGGGGGATGAAAAACTGTTTTTT. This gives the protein CAWIPRGDEKLFF.

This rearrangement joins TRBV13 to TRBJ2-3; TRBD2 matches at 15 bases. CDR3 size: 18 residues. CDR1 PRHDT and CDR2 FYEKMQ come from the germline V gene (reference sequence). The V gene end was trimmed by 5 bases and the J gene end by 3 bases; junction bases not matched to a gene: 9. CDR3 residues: CASSVGTSGRLGTDTQYF. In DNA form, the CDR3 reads TGTGCCAGCAGCGTGGGGACTAGCGGGAGGCTGGGGACAGATACGCAGTATTTT.